The 10 T cell receptor beta chains listed next were all sequenced from one sample in a study of T-cell memory formation after mild COVID-19. TCRdb reprocessed the 5' RACE reads via MiXCR and lists one record per CDR3 protein. The data contain hundreds of thousands of distinct CDR3 sequences, around a quarter of them singletons. The specimen sequenced was PBMCs or a T cell subset sorted from them (not recorded which). These receptors were collected from an adult woman who had mild COVID-19 (a few samples of this study predate the infection). Cell type and time point are not known.

This clonotype was found a few times. The gene calls are TRBV6-1 and TRBJ2-7; no clear D. The length of the CDR3 is 13 residues. Germline V gene data show CDR1 as MNHNS and CDR2 as SASEGT. Trimming cost V 6 bases and J 5 bases, with 14 bases left between them. This CDR3 is CASSEWDWDEQYF. The CDR3 DNA reads TGTGCCAGCAGCGAATGGGATTGGGACGAGCAGTACTTC.

The J gene is TRBJ1-1, the V gene TRBV24-1, with D perhaps matching TRBD1 (5 bases). V lost 2 bases, J lost 5 bases, and 14 bases lay in between. The CDR3 is 15 amino acids. Per germline, CDR1 KGHDR and CDR2 SFDVKD. In nucleotides, the CDR3 is TGTGCCACCAGTGATTCTTCCGGGGGGAGGACTGAAGCTTTCTTT. Translated: CATSDSSGGRTEAFF.

The chain uses TRBV12-3 or TRBV12-4 and TRBJ2-3; no reliable D call. This CDR3 is built from 14 residues. Trimming pared 3 bases from V and 8 bases from J, leaving 15 bases between. CDR3 coding DNA: TGTGCCAGCAGTTTGGGCCCAGGCATGGGTACGCAGTATTTT. This encodes CASSLGPGMGTQYF.

This chain connects TRBV12-3 or TRBV12-4 to TRBJ2-4; D unclear. Trimming stripped 6 bases from V and 3 bases from J, with 21 bases between. This CDR3 has 17 amino acids. CDR3 residues: CASSSLLLFVDKNIQYF. For the CDR3, the DNA is TGTGCCAGCAGCAGTTTGCTTCTCTTTGTTGACAAAAACATTCAGTACTTC.

This clonotype showed up many times. The chain couples TRBV6-6 to TRBJ2-5; the match to TRBD2 covers 7 bases. CDR3 length: 17 amino acids. Germline lookup yields CDR1 MNHNY and CDR2 SVGAGI (reference sequence). Losses at the gene ends were 4 bases for V and 3 bases for J; bases not matched to a gene: 14. CDR3 nucleotide sequence: TGTGCCAGCAGTTCCTCCTTCACTAGCGTAGGGAAAGAGACCCAGTACTTC. Amino acids: CASSSSFTSVGKETQYF.

This clonotype turned up a few times. The chain joins TRBV3-1 to TRBJ2-3; 8 bases map to TRBD1. Germline-derived CDR1 and CDR2 are LGHDT and YNNKEL (reference sequence). This CDR3 region has 14 residues. With 3 bases clipped from V and 6 bases from J, the junction kept 5 bases outside the gene matches. The CDR3 spells CASSQQGAGDTQYF. CDR3 DNA: TGTGCCAGCAGCCAGCAGGGGGCAGGTGATACGCAGTATTTT.

The rearrangement uses TRBV12-3 or TRBV12-4 and TRBJ2-1, with 14 positions matching TRBD2. The CDR3 runs to 15 residues. With 6 bases clipped from V and 6 bases from J, the junction kept 4 bases outside the gene matches. CDR3 amino acids: CASRKTSGGVNEQFF. In DNA, the CDR3 is TGTGCCAGCAGAAAGACTAGCGGGGGGGTCAATGAGCAGTTCTTC.

The gene calls are TRBV7-3 and TRBJ2-2; D perhaps matches TRBD1 (6 bases). Deletions cut 0 bases from V and 6 bases from J, with 8 bases between. Germline loops: CDR1 SGHTA, CDR2 FQGTGA. This CDR3 has 14 residues. CDR3 DNA: TGTGCCAGCAGCTTAACGCCAGGGGCCGGGGAGCTGTTTTTT. Residues: CASSLTPGAGELFF.

This sequence joins TRBV30 and TRBJ2-1; D perhaps matches TRBD2 (5 bases). The germline gives CDR1 GTSNPN, CDR2 SVGIG (reference sequence). The CDR3 length is 15 residues. V was pared by 3 bases and J by 0 bases, with 12 bases between. The CDR3 DNA is TGTGCCTGGAGCCTCCCAGCGGTCTCCTACAATGAGCAGTTCTTC. Translating it yields CAWSLPAVSYNEQFF.

This clonotype was observed a handful of times. The chain links TRBV7-3 to TRBJ2-2, with 7 bases identical to TRBD2. With V trimmed by 3 bases and J by 2 bases, 12 bases remained unmatched. The CDR3 consists of 18 residues. The germline V gene has CDR1 SGHTA and CDR2 FQGTGA. The CDR3 sequence: CASSFRTGGLINTGELFF. In nucleotides, the CDR3 is TGTGCCAGCAGCTTTCGAACGGGGGGACTTATCAACACCGGGGAGCTGTTTTTT.